This TCR beta chain was profiled in a study of cytomegalovirus exposure and HLA in healthy donors. Study findings and constraints: According to a subsequent analysis, TCR clusters identified in the first cohort showed a tendency to co-occur across the roughly 110 validation repertoires.

TCRdb's copy holds only in-frame clones and misses some; the assay was immunoSEQ multiplex PCR. The table lists around 170,000 clones, around nine tenths of them singletons. Details on this clone: What it binds is not known.

The CDR3 length is 14 residues. CDR1 MNHEY and CDR2 SVGAGI come from the germline V gene. J lost 5 bases, V lost 8 bases, and 7 bases had no gene match. This clonotype originated in a man in his late teens or twenties in good health and CMV-seronegative. The chain joins TRBV6-5 to TRBJ2-7; TRBD2 agrees at 12 bases. The material sequenced was PBMCs. Here the CDR3 reads CASQGLAGFNEQYF. The CDR3 DNA follows: TGTGCCAGCCAGGGACTAGCGGGTTTTAACGAGCAGTACTTC.